This entry concerns a single T cell receptor beta chain. Its antigen remains unidentified. V lost 4 bases, J lost 4 bases, and 16 bases lay in between. Germline CDR1 MNHNS, CDR2 SASEGT. The CDR3 sequence is 16 residues long. The record originates from a study of persistence of HIV-infected CD4 T cells. Overlapping HIV-1 Gag 15-mer peptides at roughly 1 ug per peptide per mL were used. Responding CD4+ T cells were sorted by upregulation of both CD40 ligand and CD69. These HIV-1-infected adults initiated suppressive ART in chronic infection. Plasma HIV-1 RNA stayed below 50 copies/mL for at least 4 years. Inclusion required CMV-positive serology and CD4+ counts above 400 cells/uL. Before stimulation, PBMCs underwent CD8+ T cell depletion. This was the immunoSEQ version 4 assay in survey mode. Here immunoSEQ multiplex PCR was the method, and the copy in TCRdb shows in-frame clones only, minus some. This table holds under 35,000 clones, around 70% found once.

The clonotype comes from an adult man with HIV who was CMV-seropositive. The sample was CD4+ T cells sorted from PBMCs after approximately 19-hour stimulation, taken from a patient who received antiretroviral therapy. The chain combines TRBV6-1 with TRBJ1-4; possibly TRBD1 for D (5 bases). CDR3 amino acids: CASSGGSGTINEKLFF. CDR3 nucleotides: TGTGCCAGCAGTGGGGGGTCCGGGACCATTAATGAAAAACTGTTTTTT.